Sequencing of this T cell receptor (beta chain) was carried out in a study of T cells after yellow fever vaccination. The germline gives CDR1 MGHRA, CDR2 YSYEKL. The CDR3 is made up of 13 amino acids. The V and J ends lost 3 bases and 3 bases respectively, with 8 bases between them. Each CDR3 protein gets one entry after TCRdb re-called the 5' RACE reads with MiXCR. Of hundreds of thousands of distinct CDR3 sequences listed, approximately 3.9% are singletons. The sequence derives from a young man who received the YFV17D yellow fever vaccine. The specimen was PBMCs, collected on the day of the yellow fever booster vaccination. The V and J genes are TRBV4-1 and TRBJ2-5; TRBD1 might be the D (6 bases). As DNA, the CDR3 is TGCGCCAGCAGCCACTCAGGGGAAGAGACCCAGTACTTC. It codes for CASSHSGEETQYF.